These 8 T cell receptor beta chains originate from one sample sequenced in a study of Ad26.COV2.S vaccination and SARS-CoV-2 variants. Stated treatment: roughly 20 received Ad26.COV2.S at low or high dose, single or two shots; roughly 5 received placebo; per-sample allocation not given. Collection of the samples took place on day 63 after the first injection of vaccine or placebo. Using immunoSEQ multiplex PCR, the repertoire was profiled, and TCRdb retains in-frame clones only, with some absent. This table holds 430,000 or so clones, 89% found once. The starting material was peripheral blood, obtained in a trial of Ad26.COV2.S vaccine versus placebo. The receptors shown here come from a person aged 18-65 years who received the Ad26.COV2.S COVID-19 vaccine or a placebo.

The rearrangement links TRBV5-4 to TRBJ2-7, with 7 bases that match TRBD1. CDR3 size: 17 residues. The junction had 12 bases not matched to a gene; V was cut back by 0 bases and J by 3 bases. Germline V gives CDR1 SGHNT, CDR2 YYREEE (reference sequence). In nucleotides, the CDR3 is TGTGCCAGCAGCTTGGACAGGGGTAGGGATATTAACTACGAGCAGTACTTC. Protein product: CASSLDRGRDINYEQYF.

The rearrangement joins TRBV6-2 or TRBV6-3 to TRBJ2-1, with 8 bases identical to TRBD2. Germline CDR1 is MNHEY and CDR2 is SVGEGT. V gave up 6 bases and J gave up 4 bases; unmatched junction bases: 11. CDR3 length: 16 residues. The CDR3 here is CASSLLAGGLYNEQFF. The CDR3, as DNA: TGTGCCAGCAGCCTTCTTGCGGGAGGATTATACAATGAGCAGTTCTTC.

The V and J genes are TRBV7-8 and TRBJ2-4, with D possibly TRBD1 on 6 matching bases. The V and J ends lost 1 base and 0 bases respectively, with 19 bases between them. This CDR3 region has 19 residues. Germline-derived CDR1 and CDR2 are SGHVS and FQNEAQ. CDR3 DNA: TGTGCCAGCAGCTTAGAACGCAGGGGAAGTCTTCTAGCCAAAAACATTCAGTACTTC. Its protein product is CASSLERRGSLLAKNIQYF.

This sequence joins TRBV13 and TRBJ1-1; D might be TRBD1 (5 bases). This CDR3 is 16 amino acids long. Germline values: CDR1 PRHDT, CDR2 FYEKMQ (reference sequence). V lost 5 bases, J lost 1 base, and 17 bases lay in between. The CDR3 reads CASSPVGVIQNTEAFF. CDR3 nucleotide sequence: TGTGCCAGCAGCCCAGTGGGGGTTATCCAGAACACTGAAGCTTTCTTT.

The V and J genes are TRBV5-6 and TRBJ2-2; 8 bases are a match to TRBD2. Trimming cost V 0 bases and J 4 bases; bases outside gene matches: 8. The V gene's germline CDR1 is SGHDT and CDR2 YYEEEE. The CDR3 runs to 17 residues. The CDR3 sequence: CASSLVGLAGATGELFF. CDR3 coding DNA: TGTGCCAGCAGCTTGGTTGGGCTAGCGGGTGCCACCGGGGAGCTGTTTTTT.

The CDR3 loop reads CASSQVSRGSGELFF. Here the CDR3 DNA reads TGCGCCAGCAGCCAAGTTTCCCGGGGGTCCGGGGAGCTGTTTTTT. This chain joins TRBV4-3 and TRBJ2-2, with a tentative D call TRBD2 (6 bases). The CDR3 loop spans 15 amino acids. Trimming took off 1 base at V and 6 bases at J, with 12 bases between the two ends. Germline V CDR1 and CDR2: LGHNA, YSLEER.

The V and J genes are TRBV19 and TRBJ1-1, with D hard to call. Germline-derived CDR1 and CDR2 are LNHDA and SQIVND (reference sequence). There are 13 residues in the CDR3. V was shortened by 9 bases and J by 4 bases, with 15 bases between the two germline ends. Here the CDR3 reads CASLPPVGTEAFF. In DNA, the CDR3 is TGTGCCAGCCTCCCCCCAGTGGGCACTGAAGCTTTCTTT.

The genes are TRBV2 and TRBJ2-3; perhaps TRBD1 as D (6 bases). The CDR3 covers 12 residues. The V gene lost 8 bases and the J gene lost 2 bases, with 8 bases spanning the gap. Germline V gene sequence: CDR1 SNHLY, CDR2 FYNNEI. This CDR3 is CASRDNTDTQYF. The DNA for the CDR3 is TGTGCCAGCCGGGACAACACAGATACGCAGTATTTT.